This entry concerns a single T cell receptor beta chain. Antigen: not known. These data are taken from a study of T cell responses to AZD1222 COVID-19 vaccine. About the study: Analyses pooled second doses at about 4 or about 12 weeks.

Only in-frame clones appear in the TCRdb table, and some are missing; sequencing was by immunoSEQ multiplex PCR. The sample carries roughly 100,000 clones, 80% to 95% recorded once. With 3 bases removed from V and 4 bases from J, the gap between germline ends came to 15 bases. The CDR3 length is 14 residues. Looked up from germline, CDR1 is GTSNPN and CDR2 is SVGIG (reference sequence). Study results and limitations: Unmutated variant regions are reportedly targeted by nearly half of spike-specific TCRs. Donors were chiefly white British, with a greater number of females, and clonal diversity was perhaps underestimated. Among AZD1222 vaccinees, only six were seropositive at baseline.

The V and J genes are TRBV30 and TRBJ1-1; D might be TRBD1 (5 bases). The material sequenced was peripheral blood, taken on day 0 of AZD1222 vaccination. This TCR was recovered from an adult in good health. The CDR3 DNA reads TGTGCCTGGAGCAGAAACCAGGGTGGCACTGAAGCTTTCTTT. It codes for CAWSRNQGGTEAFF. The full variable domain, its missing parts supplied by reference TRBV30 and TRBJ1-1, is SQTIHQWPATLVQPVGSPLSLECTVEGTSNPNLYWYRQAAGRGLQLLFYSVGIGQISSEVPQNLSASRPQDRQFILSSKKLLLSDSGFYLCAWSRNQGGTEAFFGQGTRLTVV.